This T cell receptor beta chain was retrieved from a study of blood T cell repertoires in COVID-19. For the study at large: COVID-19 samples, acute and convalescent, were from the United States, Italy and Spain.

With V trimmed by 0 bases and J by 4 bases, 6 bases remained unmatched. Germline assignment: CDR1 LGHDT and CDR2 YNNKEL (reference sequence). This CDR3 has 17 amino acids. As handled by the study authors: Scientists estimated how many nucleated cells there were by amplifying reference gene primers. Assay: immunoSEQ multiplex PCR; the TCRdb copy retains only in-frame clones and omits some. V, J and clone size are taken as reported in that table, and D and trimming were inferred from the DNA itself. There are around 190,000 clones in the sample; about four fifths occur only once, and approximately 6.9% lies in the top ten.

The receptor was isolated from a man aged 55-75 years with acute or convalescent COVID-19. The V call is TRBV3-1 (or the pseudogene TRBV3-2), the J call TRBJ2-2; 9 bases are shared with TRBD2. Sequencing input: peripheral blood. The DNA of the CDR3 is TGTGCCAGCAGCCAAGATCTAGTGACTAGCGGCACCGGGGAGCTGTTTTTT. Its protein is CASSQDLVTSGTGELFF.